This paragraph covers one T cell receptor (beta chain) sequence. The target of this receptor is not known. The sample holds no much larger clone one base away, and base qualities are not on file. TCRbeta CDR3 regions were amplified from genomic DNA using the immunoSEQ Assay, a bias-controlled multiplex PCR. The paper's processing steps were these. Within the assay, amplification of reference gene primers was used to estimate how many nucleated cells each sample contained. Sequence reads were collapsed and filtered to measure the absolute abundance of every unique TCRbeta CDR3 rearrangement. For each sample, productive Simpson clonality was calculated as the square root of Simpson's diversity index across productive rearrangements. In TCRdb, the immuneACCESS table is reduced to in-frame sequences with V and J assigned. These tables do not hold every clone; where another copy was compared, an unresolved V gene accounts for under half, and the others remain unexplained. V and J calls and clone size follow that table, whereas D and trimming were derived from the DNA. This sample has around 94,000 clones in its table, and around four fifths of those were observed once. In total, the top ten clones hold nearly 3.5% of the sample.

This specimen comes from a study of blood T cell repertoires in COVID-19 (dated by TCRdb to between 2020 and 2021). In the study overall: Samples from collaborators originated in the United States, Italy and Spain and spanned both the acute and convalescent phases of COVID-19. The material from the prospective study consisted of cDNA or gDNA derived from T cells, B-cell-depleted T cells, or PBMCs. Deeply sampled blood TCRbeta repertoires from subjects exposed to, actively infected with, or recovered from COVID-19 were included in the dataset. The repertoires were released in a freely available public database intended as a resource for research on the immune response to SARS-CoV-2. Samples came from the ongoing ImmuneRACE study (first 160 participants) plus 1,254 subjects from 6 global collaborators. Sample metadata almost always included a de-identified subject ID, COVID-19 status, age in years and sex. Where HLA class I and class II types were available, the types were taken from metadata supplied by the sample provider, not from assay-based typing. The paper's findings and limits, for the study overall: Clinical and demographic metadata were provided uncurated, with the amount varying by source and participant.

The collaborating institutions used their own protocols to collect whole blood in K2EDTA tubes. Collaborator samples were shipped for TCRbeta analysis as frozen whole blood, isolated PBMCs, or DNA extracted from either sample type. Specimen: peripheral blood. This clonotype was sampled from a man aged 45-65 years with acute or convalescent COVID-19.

The nucleotide sequence is TGTGCCAGCAGTTTTACCGGCTCCTATAATTCACCCCTCCACTTT. Its protein is CASSFTGSYNSPLHF. The chain couples TRBV28 to TRBJ1-6; the D gene identity is not certain. V is pared back by 3 bases and J by 0 bases, with 6 bases lying between the germline termini. CDR1 and CDR2 are drawn from the germline V gene: MDHEN, SYDVKM. Inclusive of the bounding cysteine and phenylalanine, the CDR3 is 15 residues long. The retained sequence is limited to the CDR3, 45 bases, with the frame set at the first base.